This T cell receptor beta chain emerged from a study of T-cell reconstitution after alpha-beta-depleted transplantation in children. Study-wide results and limits: Newly generated T cells supplied most T-cell counts and diversity one year post-transplant. Several hundred expanded graft clones reportedly gave rise to the alpha-beta T cells present about two months after transplant. Diversity of TCRbeta at day 60 was high in some patients, arising from surviving recipient T cells and thymic progenitors.

TCRbeta library preparation incorporated unique molecular identifiers. TCRdb redid the calling of the PCR reads with MiXCR, one entry per CDR3 protein. The sample shows 200,000 to 300,000 distinct CDR3 sequences, about 23% of them seen only once. Worth noting for this clonotype: Its target is not known.

Germline CDR1 reads DFQATT; CDR2 reads SNEGSKA (reference sequence). Trimming cost V 8 bases and J 6 bases, with 17 bases left between them. The CDR3 loop spans 13 amino acids. The source material was PBMCs, sampled before TCRalphabeta/CD19-depleted stem cell transplant. This TCR was recovered from a girl aged 2-15 years with Fanconi anemia, due to receive a stem cell transplant. V usage is TRBV20-1 and J usage is TRBJ2-1; D is perhaps TRBD2 (5 bases). DNA of the CDR3: TGCAGTACTCTGCCGGGATTCGTCAATGAGCAGTTCTTC. Translating it yields CSTLPGFVNEQFF.